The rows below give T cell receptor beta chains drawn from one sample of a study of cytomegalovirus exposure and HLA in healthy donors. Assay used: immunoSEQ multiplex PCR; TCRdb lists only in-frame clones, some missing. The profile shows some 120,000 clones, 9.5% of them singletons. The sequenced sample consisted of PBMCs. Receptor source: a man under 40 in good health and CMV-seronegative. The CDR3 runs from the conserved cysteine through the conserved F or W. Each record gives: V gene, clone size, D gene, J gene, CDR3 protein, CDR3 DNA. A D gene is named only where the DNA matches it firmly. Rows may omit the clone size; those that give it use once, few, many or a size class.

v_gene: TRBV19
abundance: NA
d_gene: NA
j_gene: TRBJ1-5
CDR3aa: CASSIQENSNQPQHF
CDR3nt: TGTGCCAGTAGTATACAGGAAAATAGCAATCAGCCCCAGCATTTT

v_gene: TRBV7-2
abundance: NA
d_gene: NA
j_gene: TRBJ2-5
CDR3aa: CASSLLGNTGRETQYF
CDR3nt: TGTGCCAGCAGCTTACTTGGGAATACAGGGAGAGAGACCCAGTACTTC

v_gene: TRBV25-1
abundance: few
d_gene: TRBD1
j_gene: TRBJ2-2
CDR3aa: CASSEYGTGPTGELFF
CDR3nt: TGTGCCAGCAGTGAATACGGGACAGGGCCCACCGGGGAGCTGTTTTTT

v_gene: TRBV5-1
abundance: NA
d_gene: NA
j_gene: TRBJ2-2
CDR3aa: CASSFHLSGGAWDTGELFF
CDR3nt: TGCGCCAGCAGCTTCCATCTAAGTGGGGGGGCTTGGGACACCGGGGAGCTGTTTTTT

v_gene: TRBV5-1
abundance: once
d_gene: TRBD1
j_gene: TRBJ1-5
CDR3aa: CASSPGQGGSQPQHF
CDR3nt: TGCGCCAGCAGCCCGGGACAGGGGGGCAGTCAGCCCCAGCATTTT

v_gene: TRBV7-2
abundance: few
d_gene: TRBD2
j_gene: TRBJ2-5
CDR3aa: CASYLRTSAKETQYF
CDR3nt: TGTGCCAGCTACTTGAGGACTAGCGCAAAAGAGACCCAGTACTTC

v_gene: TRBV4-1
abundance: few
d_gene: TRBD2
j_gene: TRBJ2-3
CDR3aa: CASSPLGSGASTDTQYF
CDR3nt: TGCGCCAGCAGCCCCTTAGGCAGCGGGGCAAGCACAGATACGCAGTATTTT

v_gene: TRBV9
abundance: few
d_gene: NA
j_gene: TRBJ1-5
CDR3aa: CASSPGTYNQPQHF
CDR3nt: TGTGCCAGCAGCCCGGGGACATACAATCAGCCCCAGCATTTT

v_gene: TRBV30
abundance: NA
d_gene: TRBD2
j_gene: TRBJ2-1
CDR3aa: CAWILGLAGTNEQFF
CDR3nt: TGTGCCTGGATCCTAGGACTAGCGGGGACCAATGAGCAGTTCTTC

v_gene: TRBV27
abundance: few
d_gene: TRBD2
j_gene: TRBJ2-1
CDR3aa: CASSSPTSVSYNEQFF
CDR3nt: TGTGCCAGCAGTTCGCCGACTAGCGTTTCCTACAATGAGCAGTTCTTC

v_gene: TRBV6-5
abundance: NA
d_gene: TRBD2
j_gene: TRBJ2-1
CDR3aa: CASSYTSGVDEQFF
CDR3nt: TGTGCCAGCAGTTACACTAGCGGGGTCGATGAGCAGTTCTTC

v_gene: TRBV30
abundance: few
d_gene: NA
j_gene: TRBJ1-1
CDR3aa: CAWRKKDTSNTEAFF
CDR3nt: TGTGCCTGGAGGAAGAAAGACACCTCGAACACTGAAGCTTTCTTT

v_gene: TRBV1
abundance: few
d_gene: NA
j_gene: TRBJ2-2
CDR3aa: CTSSQDLKGAGELFF
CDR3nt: TGCACCAGCAGCCAAGATCTCAAAGGGGCCGGGGAGCTGTTTTTT

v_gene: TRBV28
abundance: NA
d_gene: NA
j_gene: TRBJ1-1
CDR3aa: CASIQEGGMNTEAFF
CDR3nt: TGTGCCAGCATCCAGGAGGGGGGGATGAACACTGAAGCTTTCTTT

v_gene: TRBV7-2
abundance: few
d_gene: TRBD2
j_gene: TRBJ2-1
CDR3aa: CASRPGGGAYNEQFF
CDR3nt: TGTGCCAGCAGGCCCGGCGGGGGGGCTTACAATGAGCAGTTCTTC

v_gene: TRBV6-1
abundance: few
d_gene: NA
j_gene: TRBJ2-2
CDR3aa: CASSLAGGTELFF
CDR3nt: TGTGCCAGCAGCCTCGCGGGCGGGACGGAGCTGTTTTTT

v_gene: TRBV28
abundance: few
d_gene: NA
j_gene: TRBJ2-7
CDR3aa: CASSLVQSYEQYF
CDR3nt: TGTGCCAGCAGTTTAGTACAGTCCTACGAGCAGTACTTC

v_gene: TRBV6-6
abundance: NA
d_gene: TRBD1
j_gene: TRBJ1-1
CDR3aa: CASSPGTGFTEAFF
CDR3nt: TGTGCCAGCAGTCCCGGGACAGGGTTCACTGAAGCTTTCTTT

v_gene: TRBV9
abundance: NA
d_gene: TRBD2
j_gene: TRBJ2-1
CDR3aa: CASSVGGSGGQNEQFF
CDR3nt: TGTGCCAGCAGCGTAGGTGGAAGCGGGGGTCAAAATGAGCAGTTCTTC

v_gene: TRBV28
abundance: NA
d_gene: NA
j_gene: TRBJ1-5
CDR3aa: CASSFLGLPGGQPQHF
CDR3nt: TGTGCCAGCAGTTTCTTAGGACTCCCGGGAGGCCAGCCCCAGCATTTT

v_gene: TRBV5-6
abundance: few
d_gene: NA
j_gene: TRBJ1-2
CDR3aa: CASSLGQTRGRSGYTF
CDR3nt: TGTGCCAGCAGCTTGGGGCAGACACGGGGAAGAAGTGGCTACACCTTC

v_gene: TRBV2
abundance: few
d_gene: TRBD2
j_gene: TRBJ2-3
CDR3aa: CASRKTSGRAGTDTQYF
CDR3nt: TGTGCCAGCAGGAAAACTAGCGGGAGGGCGGGCACAGATACGCAGTATTTT

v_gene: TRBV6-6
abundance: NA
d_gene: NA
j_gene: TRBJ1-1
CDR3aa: CASSSPGNTEAFF
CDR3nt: TGTGCCAGCAGTTCCCCAGGGAACACTGAAGCTTTCTTT

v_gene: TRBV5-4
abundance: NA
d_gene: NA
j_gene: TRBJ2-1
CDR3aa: CASSRESSYNEQFF
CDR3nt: TGTGCCAGCAGTCGCGAGAGCTCCTACAATGAGCAGTTCTTC

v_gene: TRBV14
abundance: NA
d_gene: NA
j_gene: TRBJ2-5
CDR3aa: CASSQDMRETQYF
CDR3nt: TGTGCCAGCAGCCAAGATATGAGAGAGACCCAGTACTTC

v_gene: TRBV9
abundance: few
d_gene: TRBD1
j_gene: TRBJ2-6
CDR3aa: CASSTRGQAISGANVLTF
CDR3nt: TGTGCCAGCAGCACTAGGGGACAGGCCATCTCTGGGGCCAACGTCCTGACTTTC

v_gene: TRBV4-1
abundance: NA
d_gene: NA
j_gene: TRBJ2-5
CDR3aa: CASSQGVQETQYF
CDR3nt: TGCGCCAGCAGCCAAGGAGTCCAAGAGACCCAGTACTTC

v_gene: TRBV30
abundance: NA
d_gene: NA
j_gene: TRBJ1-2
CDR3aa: CAWSVKGSGGYTF
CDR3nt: TGTGCCTGGAGTGTGAAGGGGTCCGGAGGCTACACCTTC

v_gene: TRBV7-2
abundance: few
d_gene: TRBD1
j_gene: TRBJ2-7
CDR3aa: CASSSRQGREQYF
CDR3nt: TGTGCCAGCAGCTCTAGACAGGGCCGGGAGCAGTACTTC

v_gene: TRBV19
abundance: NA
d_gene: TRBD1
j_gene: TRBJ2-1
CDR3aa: CASSRTGNHEQFF
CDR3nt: TGTGCCAGTAGCCGGACAGGGAACCATGAGCAGTTCTTC

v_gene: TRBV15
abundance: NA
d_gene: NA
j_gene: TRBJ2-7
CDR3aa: CATSRDSTSQYF
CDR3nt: TGTGCCACCAGCAGAGATAGTACTAGCCAGTACTTC

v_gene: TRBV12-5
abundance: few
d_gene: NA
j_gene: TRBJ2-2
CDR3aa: CASGLSYTGELFF
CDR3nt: TGTGCTAGTGGTTTGTCTTACACCGGGGAGCTGTTTTTT

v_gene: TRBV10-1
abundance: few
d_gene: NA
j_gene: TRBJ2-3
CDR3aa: CASSDRAEKGTDTQYF
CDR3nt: TGCGCCAGCAGTGATAGGGCGGAGAAGGGGACAGATACGCAGTATTTT

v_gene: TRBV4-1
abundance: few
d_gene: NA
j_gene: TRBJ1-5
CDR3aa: CASSQDGQGDQPQHF
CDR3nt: TGCGCCAGCAGCCAAGACGGGCAGGGTGATCAGCCCCAGCATTTT

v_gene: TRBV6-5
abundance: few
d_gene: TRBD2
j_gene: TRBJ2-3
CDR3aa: CASSPYGTRRNTQYF
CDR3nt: TGTGCCAGCAGCCCGTACGGGACTAGAAGAAATACGCAGTATTTT

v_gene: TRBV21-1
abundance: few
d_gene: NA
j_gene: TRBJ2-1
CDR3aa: CASRASGTRSQSSYNEQFF
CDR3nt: TGTGCCAGCAGGGCTAGCGGGACAAGATCCCAGAGCTCCTACAATGAGCAGTTCTTC

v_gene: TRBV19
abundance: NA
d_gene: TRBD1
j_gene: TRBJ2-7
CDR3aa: CASSPEWTGSSYEQYF
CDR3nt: TGTGCCAGTAGTCCCGAATGGACAGGATCCTCCTACGAGCAGTACTTC

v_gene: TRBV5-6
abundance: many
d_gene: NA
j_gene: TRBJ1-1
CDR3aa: CASSQDGYTEAFF
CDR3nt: TGTGCCAGCAGCCAAGACGGGTACACTGAAGCTTTCTTT

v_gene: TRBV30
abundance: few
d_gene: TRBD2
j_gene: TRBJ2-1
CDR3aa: CAWSEGTSGDYNEQFF
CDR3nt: TGTGCCTGGAGTGAAGGGACTAGCGGGGACTACAATGAGCAGTTCTTC

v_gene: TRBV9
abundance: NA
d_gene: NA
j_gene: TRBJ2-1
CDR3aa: CASSVGGGRDEQFF
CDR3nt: TGTGCCAGCAGCGTAGGTGGAGGTCGGGATGAGCAGTTCTTC

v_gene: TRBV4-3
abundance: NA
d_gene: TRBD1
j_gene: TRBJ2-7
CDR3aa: CASSQGQGTYEQYF
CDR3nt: TGCGCCAGCAGCCAGGGACAGGGAACCTACGAGCAGTACTTC

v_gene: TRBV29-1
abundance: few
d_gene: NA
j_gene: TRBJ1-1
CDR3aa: CSVQGTLNTEAFF
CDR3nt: TGCAGCGTTCAGGGGACGTTGAACACTGAAGCTTTCTTT

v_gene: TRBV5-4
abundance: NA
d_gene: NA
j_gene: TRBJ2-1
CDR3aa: CASSFSRGYNEQFF
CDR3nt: TGTGCCAGCAGCTTTAGTCGCGGGTACAATGAGCAGTTCTTC

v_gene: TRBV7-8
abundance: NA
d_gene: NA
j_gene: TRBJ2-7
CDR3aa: CASSLRDGGYEQYF
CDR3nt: TGTGCCAGCAGCTTAAGGGACGGGGGCTACGAGCAGTACTTC

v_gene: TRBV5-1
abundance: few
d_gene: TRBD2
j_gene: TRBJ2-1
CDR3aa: CASSLVLAGGGEQFF
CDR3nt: TGCGCCAGCAGCTTGGTCCTAGCGGGAGGTGGGGAGCAGTTCTTC

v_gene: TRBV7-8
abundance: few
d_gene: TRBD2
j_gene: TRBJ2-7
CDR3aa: CASSLTSGSSYEQYF
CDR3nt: TGTGCCAGCAGCCTCACCAGCGGGAGCTCCTACGAGCAGTACTTC

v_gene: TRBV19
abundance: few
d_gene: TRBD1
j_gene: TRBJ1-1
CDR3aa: CASTQTGVGVGAFF
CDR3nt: TGTGCCAGTACCCAGACAGGGGTCGGGGTTGGAGCTTTCTTT

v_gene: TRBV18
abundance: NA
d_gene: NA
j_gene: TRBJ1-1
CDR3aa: CASSPGDYTEAFF
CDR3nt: TGTGCCAGCTCACCGGGAGATTACACTGAAGCTTTCTTT

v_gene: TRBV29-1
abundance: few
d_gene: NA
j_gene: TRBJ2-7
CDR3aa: CSVEQGGSYEQYF
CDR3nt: TGCAGCGTTGAGCAGGGGGGTTCATACGAGCAGTACTTC

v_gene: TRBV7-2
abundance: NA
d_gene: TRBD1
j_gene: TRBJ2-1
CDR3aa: CASSLDRAHPYNEQFF
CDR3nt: TGTGCCAGCAGCTTGGACAGGGCCCACCCTTACAATGAGCAGTTCTTC

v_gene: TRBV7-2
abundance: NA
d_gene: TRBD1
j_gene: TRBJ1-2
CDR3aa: CASSYSGTGGRGGYTF
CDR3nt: TGTGCCAGCAGCTATTCCGGGACAGGGGGCCGGGGAGGCTACACCTTC

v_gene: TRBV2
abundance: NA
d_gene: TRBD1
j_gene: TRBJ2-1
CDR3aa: CASRGQIEQFF
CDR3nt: TGTGCCAGCAGGGGACAGATTGAGCAGTTCTTC

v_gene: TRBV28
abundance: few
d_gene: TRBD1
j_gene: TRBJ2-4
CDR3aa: CASSSGTGRNIQYF
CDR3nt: TGTGCCAGCAGTTCCGGGACAGGGAGAAACATTCAGTACTTC

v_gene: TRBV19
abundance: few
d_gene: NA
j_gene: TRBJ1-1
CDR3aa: CASSIGGGFTEAFF
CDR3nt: TGTGCCAGTAGTATAGGGGGGGGATTCACTGAAGCTTTCTTT

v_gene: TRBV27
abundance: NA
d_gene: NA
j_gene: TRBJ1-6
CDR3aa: CASSREFDSPLHF
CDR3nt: TGTGCCAGCAGCAGGGAATTTGATTCACCCCTCCACTTT

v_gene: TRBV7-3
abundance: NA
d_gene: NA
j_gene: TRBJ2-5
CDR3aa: CASSLTGTTQETQYF
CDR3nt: TGTGCCAGCAGCTTAACGGGGACAACCCAAGAGACCCAGTACTTC